This TCR beta chain was recovered during a study of T-cell reconstitution after alpha-beta-depleted transplantation in children. Preparing the TCRbeta library involved the use of unique molecular identifiers. Via MiXCR, TCRdb re-called the PCR reads, giving one row per CDR3 protein. This sample carries hundreds of thousands of distinct CDR3 sequences, 15% to 20% of them seen once, and the ten largest clones take around two fifths. Germline V gene lookup returns CDR1 DFQATT and CDR2 SNEGSKA (reference sequence). The CDR3 runs 13 residues. The germline V and J ends were trimmed by 3 bases and 1 base, with 9 bases remaining between them.

The source is a male patient aged 2 to 10 who had a stem cell transplant for acute lymphoblastic leukemia, so the T cells may come from the graft donor. The specimen comprised PBMCs, mostly from graft donor cells, sampled 360 days after TCRalphabeta/CD19-depleted stem cell transplant. This chain links TRBV20-1 with TRBJ1-1, with D tentatively TRBD1 (6 bases). Here the CDR3 reads CSASYRANTEAFF. The CDR3 DNA is TGCAGTGCTAGCTACAGGGCGAACACTGAAGCTTTCTTT.